This TCR beta chain was captured by sequencing in a study of neoadjuvant anti-PD-1 for oral cavity cancer. Study context: Nivolumab at 3 mg/kg was mostly given biweekly, three to four doses, pre-surgery. Patients without progression received a fourth nivolumab dose around day 43, then surgical resection on days 50-56. Findings and limits, study-wide: With three patients per group, TCR findings need larger cohorts.

Losses at the gene ends were 0 bases for V and 6 bases for J; bases not matched to a gene: 6. Germline lookup yields CDR1 SGHRS and CDR2 YFSETQ. The CDR3 is 15 amino acids. Turning to this clone: What it recognizes is unknown.

The method was immunoSEQ multiplex PCR; TCRdb's version includes in-frame clones alone and lacks a portion of them. Among some 33,000 clones listed, about 87% were seen once. Sequenced here: PBMCs, sampled before nivolumab (anti-PD-1) treatment. The sequence came from a person between 35 and 79 years old with oral cavity squamous cell carcinoma. The V call is TRBV5-1, the J call TRBJ2-1; 7 bases fit TRBD2. The CDR3 DNA is TGCGCCAGCAGCTTGGAACAGCGGGGCCCCAATGAGCAGTTCTTC. Protein product: CASSLEQRGPNEQFF. Combining the CDR3 with reference TRBV5-1 and TRBJ2-1 gives the whole variable domain KAGVTQTPRYLIKTRGQQVTLSCSPISGHRSVSWYQQTPGQGLQFLFEYFSETQRNKGNFPGRFSGRQFSNSRSEMNVSTLELGDSALYLCASSLEQRGPNEQFFGPGTRLTVL.